Listed below are T cell receptor beta chains from one sample, sequenced in a study of human T cells and chemical hapten exposure. TCRdb reanalysed the RACE reads using MiXCR and keeps one entry per CDR3 protein. The profile shows 95,000 or so distinct CDR3 sequences, 10% to 13% of them singletons. The source was whole blood, collected in connection with sensitization to the hapten diphenylcyclopropenone (DPC). The receptors were gathered from a man aged 35-49 years with alopecia areata. Some clones in this sample may be carry-over from other donors' samples. Both conserved end residues are part of each CDR3. The D gene is left open where the match is weak. A clone size is listed for some rows: how often the clone was seen (once, few, many), or a class if it is expanded.

>TRBV29-1|15|NA|few|TRBJ2-3
CSVAQTGPPRIAQYF
TGCAGCGTTGCGCAGACAGGCCCTCCACGCATTGCGCAGTATTTT
>TRBV6-2/TRBV6-3|19|NA|few|TRBJ2-3
CASSYSSSGDFDTTDTQYF
TGTGCCAGCAGTTACTCGAGTAGCGGAGACTTCGACACCACAGATACGCAGTATTTT
>TRBV18|19|TRBD1|many|TRBJ1-1
CASSTLRTGGAGLQTEAFF
TGTGCCAGCTCCACGCTGAGGACAGGGGGCGCGGGATTACAGACTGAAGCTTTCTTT
>TRBV28|16|NA|NA|TRBJ2-3
CDTDQLAGRGRDTQYF
TGTGACACCGATCAGCTGGCGGGAAGGGGGCGGGATACGCAGTATTTT
>TRBV3-1|12|NA|few|TRBJ2-1
CASSQEGLARFF
TGTGCCAGCAGCCAAGAGGGGCTAGCGAGGTTCTTC
>TRBV5-1|18|TRBD1|few|TRBJ2-5
CASSYNVAGTGLQETQYF
TGCGCCAGCAGCTATAACGTCGCCGGGACAGGGCTCCAAGAGACCCAGTACTTC
>TRBV7-9|17|TRBD2|many|TRBJ2-5
CASSLQPLAGGSETQYF
TGTGCCAGCAGCTTACAGCCACTAGCGGGAGGGTCTGAGACCCAGTACTTC
>TRBV6-5|16|TRBD2|NA|TRBJ2-3
CASSYSRTSLPDTQYF
TGTGCCAGCAGTTACTCGCGGACTAGCCTGCCAGATACGCAGTATTTT
>TRBV19|16|TRBD2|many|TRBJ2-7
CASSIVAGGPPHEQYF
TGTGCCAGTAGTATAGTTGCGGGAGGGCCACCTCACGAGCAGTACTTC
>TRBV9|19|TRBD2|NA|TRBJ2-1
CASSVEGLVLAGTYNEQFF
TGTGCCAGCAGCGTAGAGGGCCTAGTGCTAGCGGGGACCTACAATGAGCAGTTCTTC
>TRBV28|14|NA|NA|TRBJ2-1
CASSMQGSDNEQFF
TGTGCCAGCAGTATGCAGGGCTCGGACAATGAGCAGTTCTTC
>TRBV5-1|15|NA|NA|TRBJ1-5
CASSRDGVGTGAQHF
TGCGCCAGCAGCCGGGACGGGGTCGGGACTGGGGCCCAGCATTTT
>TRBV5-1|18|TRBD1|NA|TRBJ2-7
CASRPTPSRDRANYEQYF
TGCGCCAGCAGACCCACGCCGTCTCGGGACAGAGCTAATTACGAGCAGTACTTC
>TRBV20-1|20|TRBD2|few|TRBJ2-3
CSASAGLGLAGGSYTDTQYF
TGCAGTGCTAGTGCGGGTCTGGGACTAGCGGGAGGGTCTTACACAGATACGCAGTATTTT
>TRBV5-1|16|NA|NA|TRBJ2-3
CASSLVGDSSTDTQYF
TGCGCCAGCAGCTTGGTTGGCGATTCGTCCACAGATACGCAGTATTTT
>TRBV6-5|15|TRBD1|many|TRBJ1-2
CASSQIQGSIYGYTF
TGTGCCAGCAGCCAAATACAGGGGAGCATCTATGGCTACACCTTC
>TRBV29-1|12|NA|NA|TRBJ2-3
CSVEGLTYTQYF
TGCAGCGTTGAAGGATTGACCTATACGCAGTATTTT
>TRBV7-9|11|NA|few|TRBJ1-4
CASSFYEKLFF
TGTGCCAGCAGCTTTTATGAAAAACTGTTTTTT
>TRBV5-1|15|NA|NA|TRBJ2-5
CASSLAPSDQETQYF
TGCGCCAGCAGCTTGGCCCCCAGCGACCAAGAGACCCAGTACTTC
>TRBV14|12|TRBD1|many|TRBJ1-2
CASSWDSDGYTF
TGTGCCAGCAGCTGGGACAGCGATGGCTACACCTTC
>TRBV5-1|16|TRBD2|NA|TRBJ2-3
CASSHGLAGSIDTQYF
TGCGCCAGCAGCCACGGACTAGCGGGAAGCATAGATACGCAGTATTTT
>TRBV4-1|19|NA|many|TRBJ1-5
CASSQEFQGLFTSNQPQHF
TGCGCCAGCAGCCAAGAATTCCAGGGGCTGTTCACTAGCAATCAGCCCCAGCATTTT
>TRBV5-6|13|NA|many|TRBJ2-5
CASSLGHPETQYF
TGTGCCAGCAGCTTAGGTCACCCAGAGACCCAGTACTTC
>TRBV6-5|12|NA|NA|TRBJ1-3
CATSSAGNTIYF
TGTGCCACCTCTTCGGCTGGAAACACCATATATTTT
>TRBV10-3|15|TRBD1|few|TRBJ1-4
CAISDETGGNEKLFF
TGTGCCATCAGTGATGAGACAGGGGGGAACGAAAAACTGTTTTTT
>TRBV29-1|14|TRBD1|NA|TRBJ2-3
CSATGQNPTDTQYF
TGCAGCGCTACGGGACAGAACCCCACAGATACGCAGTATTTT
>TRBV7-9|16|NA|many|TRBJ2-2
CASSLKTALNTGELFF
TGTGCCAGCAGTCTAAAGACAGCTCTGAACACCGGGGAGCTGTTTTTT
>TRBV7-9|14|NA|many|TRBJ2-5
CASSSTGTHETQYF
TGTGCCAGCAGCTCGACAGGGACTCATGAGACCCAGTACTTC
>TRBV9|15|TRBD2|few|TRBJ2-7
CASSALAGGPYEQYF
TGTGCCAGCAGCGCACTAGCGGGAGGGCCTTACGAGCAGTACTTC
>TRBV18|15|NA|few|TRBJ2-7
CASSPSRREWNEQYF
TGTGCCAGCTCACCATCGAGACGGGAGTGGAACGAGCAGTACTTC
>TRBV5-4|15|NA|few|TRBJ1-1
CASSGETVLNTEAFF
TGTGCCAGCAGTGGGGAAACGGTGCTGAACACTGAAGCTTTCTTT